These 15 T cell receptor beta chains were all obtained from the same sample, sequenced in a study of blood T cell repertoires in COVID-19. Assay: immunoSEQ multiplex PCR; the TCRdb copy retains only in-frame clones and omits some. The table lists roughly 76,000 clones, 85% to 95% of them singletons. The sample consisted of peripheral blood. The receptors come from a woman aged 60-75 years with active COVID-19.

V is TRBV7-9 and J is TRBJ2-1; TRBD2 matches 13 bases. The CDR3 runs 17 residues. The junction had 9 bases not matched to a gene; V was cut back by 5 bases and J by 5 bases. Germline V gene lookup returns CDR1 SEHNR and CDR2 FQNEAQ (reference sequence). CDR3 sequence reads: CASSLHRGTSGNNEQFF. The CDR3 DNA follows: TGTGCCAGCAGCCTCCACAGGGGGACTAGCGGGAACAATGAGCAGTTCTTC.

The chain carries TRBV5-5 and TRBJ2-7, with no clear D. This CDR3 comprises 11 residues. In germline, CDR1 is SGHKS, CDR2 YYEKEE (reference sequence). Between the trimmed V and J ends, which lost 0 bases and 4 bases, there was a span of 2 bases. The CDR3 coding sequence is TGTGCCAGCAGCTTGGCTTACGAGCAGTACTTC. Translated, it gives CASSLAYEQYF.

The chain is built from TRBV10-2 and TRBJ2-5; 11 bases align to TRBD2. The CDR3 covers 15 residues. Per germline, CDR1 WSHSY and CDR2 SAAADI. V was pared by 4 bases and J by 3 bases, with 4 bases of the junction left unmatched. The CDR3 sequence is CASSGTSGSEETQYF. CDR3 nucleotides: TGCGCCAGCAGTGGGACTAGCGGGTCGGAAGAGACCCAGTACTTC.

The V call is TRBV7-8, the J call TRBJ2-3; TRBD2 matches at 7 bases. CDR3 size: 16 residues. Per the germline V gene, CDR1 is SGHVS and CDR2 is FQNEAQ. V shed 4 bases and J 0 bases; nucleotides not matched to a gene: 7. This chain's CDR3 is CASSSGRGGSTDTQYF. For the CDR3, the DNA is TGTGCCAGCAGCTCGGGGAGGGGCGGGAGCACAGATACGCAGTATTTT.

The chain combines TRBV27 with TRBJ2-1, with D maybe TRBD2 (5 bases). V was shortened by 5 bases and J by 5 bases, with 10 bases between the two germline ends. CDR3 length: 13 residues. CDR1 is MNHEY, CDR2 SMNVEV, per germline (reference sequence). CDR3 residues: CASSPTLDNEQFF. In DNA, the CDR3 is TGTGCCAGCAGTCCGACACTAGACAATGAGCAGTTCTTC.

This sequence joins TRBV7-9 and TRBJ2-3; D remains ambiguous. Deletions cut 3 bases from V and 9 bases from J, with 13 bases between. This CDR3 contains 13 residues. CDR1 is SEHNR, CDR2 FQNEAQ, per germline (reference sequence). The DNA of the CDR3 is TGTGCCAGCAGCTTCGCTGCCCCGGAGACGCAGTATTTT. Protein: CASSFAAPETQYF.

The chain combines TRBV3-1 (or the pseudogene TRBV3-2) with TRBJ2-7; TRBD1 agrees at 7 bases. The germline V gene has CDR1 LGHDT and CDR2 YNNKEL (reference sequence). Trimming cost V 1 base and J 3 bases; bases outside gene matches: 12. The CDR3 totals 17 residues. The CDR3 DNA reads TGTGCCAGCAGCCAAGGGGCCGGGACAGAGGGATACTACGAGCAGTACTTC. Protein product: CASSQGAGTEGYYEQYF.

V usage is TRBV5-4 and J usage is TRBJ2-1; 8 positions match TRBD2. This CDR3 has 15 amino acids. CDR1 is SGHNT, CDR2 YYREEE, per germline (reference sequence). The ends lost 1 base at V and 8 bases at J; junction bases unmatched: 8. Here the CDR3 DNA reads TGTGCCAGCAGCTTGAAGGTAGCGGGAATTGATGAGCAGTTCTTC. Translated, it gives CASSLKVAGIDEQFF.

V and J are TRBV5-6 and TRBJ2-3; TRBD2 agrees at 11 bases. CDR1 SGHDT and CDR2 YYEEEE come from the germline V gene. The CDR3 spans 16 residues. With V trimmed by 4 bases and J by 7 bases, 11 bases remained unmatched. The CDR3 spells CASSQLPGLAEHTQYF. As DNA, the CDR3 is TGTGCCAGCAGCCAACTCCCGGGACTAGCGGAGCATACGCAGTATTTT.

This clone was observed a single time. The chain has TRBV11-2 and TRBJ1-4, with D possibly matching TRBD1 (6 bases). The CDR3 spans 14 residues. Germline V gene lookup returns CDR1 SGHAT and CDR2 FQNNGV. The ends were cut back, 8 bases at V and 5 bases at J, with 15 bases in the middle. The DNA of the CDR3 is TGTGCCAGCTCTGCGTCCAGGGGCAATGAAAAACTGTTTTTT. As protein: CASSASRGNEKLFF.

This clone has just one count. This chain joins TRBV2 and TRBJ1-5, with 7 bases fitting TRBD1. Germline-derived CDR1 and CDR2 are SNHLY and FYNNEI. The CDR3 sequence is 14 residues long. Losses at the gene ends were 10 bases for V and 0 bases for J; bases not matched to a gene: 6. In nucleotides, the CDR3 is TGTGCCACCTCGGGACAGAATAGCAATCAGCCCCAGCATTTT. The encoded protein is CATSGQNSNQPQHF.

This clone was observed a single time. The chain carries TRBV28 and TRBJ2-6; unclear D gene. Germline V gene sequence: CDR1 MDHEN, CDR2 SYDVKM. V lost 11 bases and J lost 1, with 6 bases in between. The length of the CDR3 is 12 residues. CDR3 residues: CAGSSGANVLTF. The CDR3 DNA is TGTGCCGGCTCATCTGGGGCCAACGTCCTGACTTTC. The full variable domain, in which reference TRBV28 and TRBJ2-6 provide the parts outside the CDR3, is DVKVTQSSRYLVKRTGEKVFLECVQDMDHENMFWYRQDPGLGLRLIYFSYDVKMKEKGDIPEGYSVSREKKERFSLILESASTNQTSMYLCAGSSGANVLTFGAGSRLTVL.

The rearrangement uses TRBV4-1 and TRBJ2-1; D gene unclear. The germline V gene has CDR1 MGHRA and CDR2 YSYEKL. V was pared by 0 bases and J by 3 bases, with 15 bases between. The CDR3 consists of 17 residues. Written as DNA, the CDR3 is TGCGCCAGCAGCCAAGATGGCGCGGCTTCAATCTACAATGAGCAGTTCTTC. Translated: CASSQDGAASIYNEQFF.

The chain uses TRBV18 and TRBJ1-4, with 9 bases lining up with TRBD1. Losses at the gene ends were 3 bases for V and 7 bases for J; bases not matched to a gene: 3. CDR1 and CDR2 (germline): KGHSH, LQKENI. The CDR3 length is 14 residues. The CDR3 is CASSPQGQGEKLFF. The CDR3 nucleotides read TGTGCCAGCTCACCGCAGGGACAGGGTGAAAAACTGTTTTTT. The full variable domain, in which reference TRBV18 and TRBJ1-4 provide the parts outside the CDR3, is NAGVMQNPRHLVRRRGQEARLRCSPMKGHSHVYWYRQLPEEGLKFMVYLQKENIIDESGMPKERFSAEFPKEGPSILRIQQVVRGDSAAYFCASSPQGQGEKLFFGSGTQLSVL.

CDR3: CASSLLADTQYF. The CDR3 nucleotides are TGTGCCAGCAGTTTACTTGCAGATACGCAGTATTTT. The rearrangement links TRBV28 to TRBJ2-3; D not certain. Germline V gene lookup returns CDR1 MDHEN and CDR2 SYDVKM. The CDR3 has 12 amino acids. V lost 2 bases and J lost 4, with 4 bases in between.